This T cell receptor beta chain was captured in a study of human T cells and chemical hapten exposure. This clonotype was detected many times. Its target is not known. Study results and caveats: Expanded TCRs created a significantly greater count of big CDR3 similarity clusters than controls did.

Time point: pre-sensitization, week 0. Treatment of the sample: therapeutic diphenylcyclopropenone sensitization with weekly scalp DPC. Staff drew blood before applying each patch test. V lost 6 bases, J lost 5 bases, and 6 bases stayed unmatched. Germline CDR1 is SQVTM and CDR2 is ANQGSEA. The CDR3 length is 13 residues. TCRdb passed the RACE reads through MiXCR, listing each CDR3 protein once. Among tens of thousands of distinct CDR3 sequences listed, around a tenth were seen once. The sequencing used whole blood, collected in connection with sensitization to the hapten diphenylcyclopropenone (DPC). The TCR sequence derives from a woman aged 40 to 55 with alopecia areata. Some clones in this sample may be carry-over from other donors' samples. The chain carries TRBV29-1 and TRBJ2-5; 10 nucleotides line up with TRBD2. In DNA, the CDR3 is TGCAGCGTCATAGCGGGGGGAGTTGAGACCCAGTACTTC. It translates to CSVIAGGVETQYF.